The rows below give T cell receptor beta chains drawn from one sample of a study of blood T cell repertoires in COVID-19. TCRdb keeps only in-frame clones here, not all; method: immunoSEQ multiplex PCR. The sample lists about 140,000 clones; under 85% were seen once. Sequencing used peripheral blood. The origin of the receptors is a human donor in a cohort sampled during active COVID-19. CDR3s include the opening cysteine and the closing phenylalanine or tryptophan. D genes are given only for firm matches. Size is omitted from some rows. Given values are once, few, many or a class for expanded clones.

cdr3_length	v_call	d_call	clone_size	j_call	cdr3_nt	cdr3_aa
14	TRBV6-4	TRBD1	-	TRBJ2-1	TGTGCCAGCACCCGGGACAGCTCCTACACCGAGCAGTTCTTC	CASTRDSSYTEQFF
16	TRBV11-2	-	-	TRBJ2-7	TGTGCCAGCAGCTTACGATATCAAGGACTCGAATACGAGCAGTACTTC	CASSLRYQGLEYEQYF
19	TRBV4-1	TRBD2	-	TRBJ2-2	TGCGCCAGCAGCCAAGATCCCTTTCGGGGAGGGACGAACACCGGGGAGCTGTTTTTT	CASSQDPFRGGTNTGELFF
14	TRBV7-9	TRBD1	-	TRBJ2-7	TGTGCCAGCAGCCTAGGGGGCTCCCACTACGAGCAGTACTTC	CASSLGGSHYEQYF
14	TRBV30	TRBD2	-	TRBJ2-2	TGTGCCTGGAGTGGGACTAGCGACACCGGGGAGCTGTTTTTT	CAWSGTSDTGELFF
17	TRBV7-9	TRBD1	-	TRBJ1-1	TGTGCCAGCAGCGACTCCGGGACAGCCCTCCGGGACACTGAAGCTTTCTTT	CASSDSGTALRDTEAFF
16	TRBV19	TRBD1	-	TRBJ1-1	TGTGCCAGTAGCCCCAGGACAGGGGGCGCGAACACTGAAGCTTTCTTT	CASSPRTGGANTEAFF
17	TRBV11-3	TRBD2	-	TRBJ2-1	TGTGCCAGCAGCACAAGCAGGGGGACTAGCGGGCGGGATGAGCAGTTCTTC	CASSTSRGTSGRDEQFF
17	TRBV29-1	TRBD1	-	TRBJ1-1	TGCAGCGTTGAAGACCAGACAGGGGATGTGATGAACACTGAAGCTTTCTTT	CSVEDQTGDVMNTEAFF
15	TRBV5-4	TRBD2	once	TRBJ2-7	TGTGCCAGCAGCTACCTTAGCGGGAGGAGCTACGAGCAGTACTTC	CASSYLSGRSYEQYF
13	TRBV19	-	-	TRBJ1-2	TGTGCCAGTAGTGTATACATCCGGGAGGGCTACACCTTC	CASSVYIREGYTF
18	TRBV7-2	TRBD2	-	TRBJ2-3	TGTGCCAGCAGCTTAGAAGGAGGCGGGAGAGGTTTGGTAGATACGCAGTATTTT	CASSLEGGGRGLVDTQYF
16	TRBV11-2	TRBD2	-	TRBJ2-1	TGTGCCAGCAGCTTAGGGCGGGAGGGCCTACACAATGAGCAGTTCTTC	CASSLGREGLHNEQFF
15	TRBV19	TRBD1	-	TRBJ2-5	TGTGCCAGTAGCCTCCGGACAGGGGGCGGTGAGACCCAGTACTTC	CASSLRTGGGETQYF
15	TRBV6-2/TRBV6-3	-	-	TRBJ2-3	TGTGCCAGCAGTCCCTCGTTCCAACTAGACCATACGCAGTATTTT	CASSPSFQLDHTQYF
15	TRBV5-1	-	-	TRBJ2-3	TGCGCCAGCAGCCCCACGGGGGATTTATTAGATACGCAGTATTTT	CASSPTGDLLDTQYF
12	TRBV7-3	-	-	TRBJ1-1	TGTGCCAGCAGCTTAACCACAGGGGAAGCTTTCTTT	CASSLTTGEAFF
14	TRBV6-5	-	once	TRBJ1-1	TGTGCCAGCAGTTACCACAGGTTGAACACTGAAGCTTTCTTT	CASSYHRLNTEAFF
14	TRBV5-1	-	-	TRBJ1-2	TGCGCCAGCAGCCCCTTCGGGACATTGTATGGCTACACCTTC	CASSPFGTLYGYTF
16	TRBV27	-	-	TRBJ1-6	TGTGCCAGCAGTTCCCTCGTTACCTTAGATGCTTCACCCCTCCACTTT	CASSSLVTLDASPLHF
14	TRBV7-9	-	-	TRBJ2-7	TGTGCCAGCAGCTTAGCCGGGACAATCTACGAGCAGTACTTC	CASSLAGTIYEQYF
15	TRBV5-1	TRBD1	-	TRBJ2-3	TGCGCCAGCAGCCTACTGGGACAGGGGACAGATACGCAGTATTTT	CASSLLGQGTDTQYF